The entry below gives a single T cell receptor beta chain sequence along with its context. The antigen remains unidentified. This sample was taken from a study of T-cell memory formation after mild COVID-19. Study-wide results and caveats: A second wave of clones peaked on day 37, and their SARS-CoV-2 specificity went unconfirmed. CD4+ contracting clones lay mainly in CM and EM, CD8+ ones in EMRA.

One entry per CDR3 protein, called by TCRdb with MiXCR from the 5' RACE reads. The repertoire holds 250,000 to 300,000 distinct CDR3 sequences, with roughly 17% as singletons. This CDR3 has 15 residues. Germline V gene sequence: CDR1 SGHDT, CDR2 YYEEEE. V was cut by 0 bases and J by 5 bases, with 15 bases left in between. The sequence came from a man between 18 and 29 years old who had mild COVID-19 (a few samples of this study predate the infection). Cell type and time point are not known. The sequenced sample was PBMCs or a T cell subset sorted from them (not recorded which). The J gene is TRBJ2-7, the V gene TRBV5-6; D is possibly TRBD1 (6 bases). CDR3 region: CASSLGQGLLNEQYV. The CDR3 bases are TGTGCCAGCAGCTTGGGGCAGGGGCTACTCAACGAGCAGTACGTC.